These 22 T cell receptor beta chains came from one sample sequenced in a study of response to subunit inactivated influenza vaccine. MiXCR, applied by TCRdb to the RT-PCR reads, yields one record per CDR3 protein. This table has approximately 500,000 distinct CDR3 sequences, over 10% appearing once. The sequencing used PBMCs from blood, collected roughly 6 weeks after vaccination. The receptor set was obtained from a man aged 50 to 60 who received an inactivated influenza vaccine.

A few counts support this clonotype. The chain uses TRBV7-2 and TRBJ2-7; 10 bases fit TRBD2. The CDR3 spans 15 residues. CDR1 is SGHTA, CDR2 FQGNSA, per germline. Trimming removed 5 bases from V and 5 bases from J; junction bases left unmatched: 9. CDR3 loop: CASSHQWGTSDEQYF. CDR3 bases: TGTGCCAGCAGCCACCAGTGGGGGACTAGCGACGAGCAGTACTTC. Supplemented by reference TRBV7-2 and TRBJ2-7, the full variable domain reads GAGVSQSPSNKVTEKGKDVELRCDPISGHTALYWYRQSLGQGLEFLIYFQGNSAPDKSGLPSDRFSAERTGGSVSTLTIQRTQQEDSAVYLCASSHQWGTSDEQYFGPGTRLTVT.

In this sample, this clonotype turned up a few times. The CDR3: CASSLAGLVLYEQYF. The CDR3 DNA is TGTGCCAGCAGCCTAGCGGGACTAGTCCTCTACGAGCAGTACTTC. The chain has TRBV12-3 or TRBV12-4 and TRBJ2-7, with 9 positions matching TRBD2. Losses at the gene ends were 6 bases for V and 3 bases for J; bases not matched to a gene: 9. The CDR3 length is 15 residues.

This clonotype occurred a few times. The chain employs TRBV2 and TRBJ2-7; D not resolved. CDR3 length: 13 residues. Trimming stripped 2 bases from V and 3 bases from J, with 8 bases between. Germline V gene lookup returns CDR1 SNHLY and CDR2 FYNNEI. In DNA, the CDR3 is TGTGCCAGCAGTGAAAACAGATACTACGAGCAGTACTTC. Translation gives CASSENRYYEQYF.

Comments on this clonotype: Likely a read error: the CDR3 ends without its conserved phenylalanine or tryptophan. The chain carries TRBV7-6 and TRBJ2-1; TRBD1 is a possible D gene (6 bases). Trimming left V 2 bases short and J 10 bases short, with 18 bases between. Germline V gene lookup returns CDR1 SGHVS and CDR2 FNYEAQ. The CDR3 is made up of 15 amino acids. The CDR3 sequence is CASSLRNRALQEQFS. CDR3 DNA: TGTGCCAGCAGCTTACGGAACAGGGCTTTACAAGAGCAGTTCTCC.

This clonotype was seen more than once but under ten times. This chain uses TRBV7-2 with TRBJ2-1; 8 bases match TRBD2. Germline-derived CDR1 and CDR2 are SGHTA and FQGNSA. This CDR3 has 14 residues. Germline trimming cut 1 base from V and 12 bases from J; bases unmatched to any gene: 8. The CDR3 nucleotides read TGTGCCAGCAGCTTAGAAGCGGGAGAGGGGGTGCAGTTCTTC. Translating it yields CASSLEAGEGVQFF.

The chain couples TRBV20-1 to TRBJ1-5; D gene unclear. V lost 4 bases to trimming and J lost 10 bases, with 17 bases between them. The CDR3 consists of 13 residues. Germline V gives CDR1 DFQATT, CDR2 SNEGSKA (reference sequence). In nucleotides, the CDR3 is TGCAGTGCTAACCGGAACACAATCGGCCCCCAGCATTTT. It yields the protein CSANRNTIGPQHF.

A word on this clonotype: The germline gene is not matched at one end of the junction; a read error may be the cause. J is TRBJ2-2 and V is TRBV5-5, with unresolved D. Germline CDR1 SGHKS, CDR2 YYEKEE (reference sequence). CDR3 length: 13 residues. CDR3 coding DNA: TGTGCCATCAGCTTGATCACCGGCGGGGAGCTGTTTTTT. It specifies CAISLITGGELFF.

The chain recombines TRBV7-2 with TRBJ2-6; D is uncertain. V shed 4 bases and J shed 0 bases, with 10 bases lying between them. Germline CDR1 is SGHTA and CDR2 is FQGNSA. This CDR3 comprises 16 residues. The CDR3 sequence: CASSSSGVSGANVLTF. CDR3 in DNA: TGTGCCAGCAGCTCCTCTGGAGTCTCTGGGGCCAACGTCCTGACTTTC.

At least ten counts were recorded for this clonotype. The V call is TRBV15, the J call TRBJ2-3; unclear D gene. CDR1 and CDR2 (germline): LNHNV, YYDKDF (reference sequence). V lost 2 bases, J lost 10 bases, and 16 bases lay in between. This CDR3 has 14 amino acids. The CDR3 sequence is CATSRPETLWAQYF. The CDR3 DNA follows: TGTGCCACCAGCAGACCCGAGACACTTTGGGCGCAGTATTTT.

The chain recombines TRBV20-1 with TRBJ2-1; 13 bases line up with TRBD2. This CDR3 spans 15 amino acids. The trim removed 1 base at V and 5 bases at J, leaving 2 bases unmatched. Germline CDR1 and CDR2: DFQATT and SNEGSKA (reference sequence). The CDR3 is CSARAGLAGDNEQFF. CDR3 nucleotide sequence: TGCAGTGCTAGAGCCGGACTAGCGGGAGACAATGAGCAGTTCTTC.

This rearrangement joins TRBV24-1 to TRBJ2-5; perhaps TRBD1 as D (5 bases). The V end lost 1 base, the J end lost 2 bases, and 7 bases lay between the germline ends. Germline V gene data show CDR1 as KGHDR and CDR2 as SFDVKD. The length of the CDR3 is 14 residues. The CDR3 loop reads CATSDFRGQETQYF. CDR3 in DNA: TGTGCCACCAGTGATTTTAGGGGACAAGAGACCCAGTACTTC.

This clonotype was detected only a few times. The rearrangement uses TRBV7-2 and TRBJ2-1; 13 positions match TRBD2. Trimming cost V 5 bases and J 5 bases; bases outside gene matches: 3. Germline V gene sequence: CDR1 SGHTA, CDR2 FQGNSA. The CDR3 has 15 amino acids. CDR3 sequence (DNA): TGTGCCAGCAGCGGACTAGCGGGAGTTAACAATGAGCAGTTCTTC. Protein sequence: CASSGLAGVNNEQFF.

This clonotype was detected a few times. The chain carries TRBV25-1 and TRBJ1-2; D is unclear. V was clipped by 5 bases and J by 8 bases, with 18 bases between them. This CDR3 spans 14 amino acids. CDR1 is MGHDK, CDR2 SYGVNS, per germline. In DNA form, the CDR3 reads TGTGCCAGCAGTTCCCTCCGAGGACCCGGAGGCTACACCTTC. Translating gives CASSSLRGPGGYTF.

This clonotype turned up a few times. The chain combines TRBV11-2 with TRBJ2-7; D is perhaps TRBD2 (7 bases). V lost 5 bases and J 0 bases, leaving 20 bases between the germline ends. From germline, CDR1 is SGHAT and CDR2 FQNNGV. CDR3 size: 17 residues. CDR3 in amino acids: CASSPRLRGGSSYEQYF. In DNA form, the CDR3 reads TGTGCCAGCAGCCCCCGATTAAGGGGGGGGAGCTCCTACGAGCAGTACTTC.

This clonotype occurred a few times. This sequence joins TRBV12-3 or TRBV12-4 and TRBJ2-5; weak D call: TRBD1 (6 bases). Trimming took off 4 bases at V and 14 bases at J, with 17 bases between the two ends. The CDR3 contains 12 residues. The CDR3 DNA is TGTGCCAGCAGTTCCGACAACAGGGTAACCTACTTC. It yields the protein CASSSDNRVTYF.

This clonotype was counted between two and nine times. The CDR3 DNA is TGTGCCAGCAGCAGGACTAACGAGCAGTACTTC. Translated: CASSRTNEQYF. The genes are TRBV7-9 and TRBJ2-7, with D possibly TRBD2 on 6 matching bases. Germline CDR1 and CDR2: SEHNR and FQNEAQ (reference sequence). This CDR3 is 11 amino acids long. Trimming removed 5 bases from V and 5 bases from J, with 7 bases in between.

This clonotype was seen a few times. The chain recombines TRBV6-2 or TRBV6-3 with TRBJ1-5; D uncertain. The CDR3 contains 16 residues. The V end lost 6 bases, the J end lost 0 bases, and 15 bases lay between the germline ends. Per germline, CDR1 MNHEY and CDR2 SVGEGT. The CDR3 DNA is TGTGCCAGCAGCGCGCCCTCGGGTTATAGCAATCAGCCCCAGCATTTT. This gives the protein CASSAPSGYSNQPQHF.

This clonotype occurred a few times. The chain employs TRBV5-1 and TRBJ2-7, with 7 bases fitting TRBD2. Losses at the gene ends were 4 bases for V and 3 bases for J; bases not matched to a gene: 4. In germline, CDR1 is SGHRS, CDR2 YFSETQ. The length of the CDR3 is 13 residues. The chain's CDR3 is CASSPGDYYEQYF. The DNA of the CDR3 is TGCGCCAGCAGCCCGGGGGACTACTACGAGCAGTACTTC.

The sample holds a few counts of this clonotype. The chain links TRBV24-1 to TRBJ2-3, with TRBD2 matching over 7 bases. The germline CDR1 and CDR2 sequences are KGHDR and SFDVKD. Trimming took 6 bases from V and 3 from J; bases not matched to a gene: 5. The CDR3 extends over 14 amino acids. The DNA for the CDR3 is TGTGCCACCAGTCTCGCGGGAGTTACAGATACGCAGTATTTT. It encodes CATSLAGVTDTQYF.

This clonotype appeared a few times. J is TRBJ1-2 and V is TRBV7-8; 8 bases align to TRBD1. Losses at the gene ends were 5 bases for V and 3 bases for J; bases not matched to a gene: 5. The V gene's germline CDR1 is SGHVS and CDR2 FQNEAQ. This CDR3 comprises 14 residues. The CDR3 DNA follows: TGTGCCAGCAGCCAACTGACAGGGGACTATGGCTACACCTTC. Protein product: CASSQLTGDYGYTF.

This rearrangement joins TRBV20-1 to TRBJ2-5; D tentatively reads TRBD1 or TRBD2 (5 bases each). V lost 1 base, J lost 4 bases, and 16 bases lay in between. The CDR3 covers 15 residues. Germline V gives CDR1 DFQATT, CDR2 SNEGSKA (reference sequence). The CDR3 nucleotides are TGCAGTGCTAGAGGGGGACCTCGCGGCCCAGAGACCCAGTACTTC. This gives the protein CSARGGPRGPETQYF.

This clonotype was detected ten times or more. This chain links TRBV12-3 or TRBV12-4 with TRBJ1-6; the match to TRBD1 covers 7 bases. With V trimmed by 3 bases and J by 6 bases, 8 bases remained unmatched. The CDR3 spans 16 residues. The CDR3 DNA is TGTGCCAGCAGTTTTTGGTCCGGGGACAGTAATTCACCCCTCCACTTT. Translation gives CASSFWSGDSNSPLHF.